One sample yielded the 21 T cell receptor beta chains listed below, sequenced in a study of blood T cell repertoires in COVID-19. The protocol was immunoSEQ multiplex PCR, while the TCRdb copy is restricted to in-frame clones and leaves out a portion. Of around 200,000 clones in the sample, roughly nine tenths were seen once. Specimen: peripheral blood. The receptors derive from a man aged 70 or older with active or convalescent COVID-19.

The chain has TRBV11-2 and TRBJ2-5; no reliable D call. Looked up from germline, CDR1 is SGHAT and CDR2 is FQNNGV. There are 11 residues in the CDR3. V was clipped by 4 bases and J by 4 bases, with 4 bases between them. The CDR3 DNA follows: TGTGCCAGCAGCTCCAGAGAGACCCAGTACTTC. This gives the protein CASSSRETQYF.

The rearrangement uses TRBV18 and TRBJ1-4; the match to TRBD1 covers 8 bases. With V trimmed by 3 bases and J by 0 bases, 3 bases remained unmatched. Looked up from germline, CDR1 is KGHSH and CDR2 is LQKENI. The CDR3 spans 16 residues. Here the CDR3 DNA reads TGTGCCAGCTCACCGGGACAGGCAGCAACTAATGAAAAACTGTTTTTT. Encoded protein: CASSPGQAATNEKLFF.

This chain connects TRBV21-1 to TRBJ1-2; the D call of TRBD1 is as the table states it, not checked on the DNA. TRBV21-1 is a known pseudogene. The CDR3 is 16 residues long. This chain's CDR3 is CASSKGVPRDRDSSTF. The CDR3 DNA reads TGTGCCAGCAGCAAAGGTGTCCCCCGGGACAGGGATTCGAGTACCTTC.

The CDR3 DNA follows: TGTGCCAGTAGTCACGGGGGGAATCAGCCCCAGCATTTT. It yields the protein CASSHGGNQPQHF. The chain is built from TRBV19 and TRBJ1-5; D perhaps matches TRBD1 (5 bases). In germline, CDR1 is LNHDA, CDR2 SQIVND (reference sequence). V was trimmed by 5 bases and J by 4 bases, leaving 9 bases between them. This CDR3 comprises 13 residues.

The V and J genes are TRBV28 and TRBJ1-5, with 7 bases aligning to TRBD1. The V gene end was trimmed by 4 bases and the J gene end by 0 bases; junction bases not matched to a gene: 3. CDR3 length equals 15 residues. The V gene's germline CDR1 is MDHEN and CDR2 SYDVKM. The CDR3 is CASSSGQSSNQPQHF. As DNA, the CDR3 is TGTGCCAGCAGTTCGGGACAGAGTAGCAATCAGCCCCAGCATTTT.

The chain couples TRBV11-2 to TRBJ1-1; 7 bases align to TRBD1. In germline, CDR1 is SGHAT, CDR2 FQNNGV. The CDR3 is 14 amino acids. Trimming cost V 5 bases and J 5 bases; bases outside gene matches: 8. The CDR3 region is CASSQTGVRTEAFF. The DNA of the CDR3 is TGTGCCAGCAGCCAAACAGGGGTAAGGACTGAAGCTTTCTTT.

The CDR3 nucleotides are TGCAGCGGGACAGGGGGAATTAATGAGCAGTTCTTC. Translated: CSGTGGINEQFF. The chain is built from TRBV29-1 and TRBJ2-1; 10 bases match TRBD1. After removal of 7 bases from V and 7 bases from J, the junction contained 4 bases not matched to a gene. The V gene's germline CDR1 is SQVTM and CDR2 ANQGSEA. This CDR3 spans 12 amino acids.

This clone was recorded only once. The gene calls are TRBV7-2 and TRBJ2-7; D is perhaps TRBD1 (6 bases). The CDR3 covers 14 residues. The V gene lost 2 bases and the J gene lost 1 base, with 9 bases spanning the gap. CDR1 is SGHTA and CDR2 is FQGNSA in the germline V gene. The CDR3 spells CASSLNRASYEQYF. The CDR3 DNA follows: TGTGCCAGCAGCTTAAACAGGGCTTCCTACGAGCAGTACTTC.

This clone showed up just a few times. The chain uses TRBV18 and TRBJ1-1; D uncertain. The CDR3 is 14 residues long. Germline CDR1 reads KGHSH; CDR2 reads LQKENI. Trimming pared 1 base from V and 0 bases from J, leaving 6 bases between. The CDR3 reads CASSPLGMNTEAFF. The CDR3 DNA reads as TGTGCCAGCTCACCACTGGGCATGAACACTGAAGCTTTCTTT.

This rearrangement joins TRBV7-8 to TRBJ1-3, with TRBD1 as a possible D gene (5 bases). Deletions cut 2 bases from V and 2 bases from J, with 10 bases between. CDR3 length: 15 residues. Germline V gene lookup returns CDR1 SGHVS and CDR2 FQNEAQ. In DNA, the CDR3 is TGTGCCAGCAGCTTAACAGTGACAGCTGGAAACACCATATATTTT. Its protein is CASSLTVTAGNTIYF. Full variable domain (rest looked up from reference TRBV7-8 and TRBJ1-3): GAGVSQSPRYKVAKRGQDVALRCDPISGHVSLFWYQQALGQGPEFLTYFQNEAQLDKSGLPSDRFFAERPEGSVSTLKIQRTQQEDSAVYLCASSLTVTAGNTIYFGEGSWLTVV.

The V and J genes are TRBV6-2 or TRBV6-3 and TRBJ1-2; no clear D. Between the trimmed V and J ends, which lost 0 bases and 4 bases, there was a span of 12 bases. The CDR3 has 15 residues. The germline gives CDR1 MNHEY, CDR2 SVGEGT. As DNA, the CDR3 is TGTGCCAGCAGTTACTCTTGGGATCGGGGCTATGGCTACACCTTC. Its translation: CASSYSWDRGYGYTF.

V and J are TRBV11-2 and TRBJ1-1; 11 positions match TRBD1. V shed 6 bases, J shed 3 bases, and the junction held 6 bases outside the gene matches. This CDR3 spans 15 amino acids. The germline V gene encodes CDR1 SGHAT and CDR2 FQNNGV. The CDR3 nucleotides are TGTGCCAGCAGAGCCGGGACAGGGGGTTACACTGAAGCTTTCTTT. This sequence encodes CASRAGTGGYTEAFF.

This CDR3 reads CSAIREYEQYF. The CDR3 DNA sequence: TGCAGTGCTATACGAGAATACGAGCAGTACTTC. The chain uses TRBV20-1 and TRBJ2-7, with unresolved D. The CDR3 length is 11 residues. The germline V gene encodes CDR1 DFQATT and CDR2 SNEGSKA (reference sequence). V lost 4 bases to trimming and J lost 4 bases, with 8 bases between them.

The chain carries TRBV27 and TRBJ1-5, with D unclear. V shed 3 bases and J shed 1 base, with 4 bases lying between them. The CDR3 spans 13 residues. From germline, CDR1 is MNHEY and CDR2 SMNVEV (reference sequence). The CDR3 spells CASSFQSNQPQHF. The CDR3 region has the DNA TGTGCCAGCAGTTTTCAGAGCAATCAGCCCCAGCATTTT.

The chain combines TRBV5-1 with TRBJ2-7; 10 bases fit TRBD1. The CDR3 is 16 amino acids. V lost 4 bases and J lost 4; bases outside the gene matches: 11. In germline, CDR1 is SGHRS, CDR2 YFSETQ. As DNA, the CDR3 is TGCGCCAGCAGCCCCGGCGGCGGGACAGGGGAATACGAGCAGTACTTC. Amino acid sequence: CASSPGGGTGEYEQYF. Combining the CDR3 with reference TRBV5-1 and TRBJ2-7 gives the whole variable domain KAGVTQTPRYLIKTRGQQVTLSCSPISGHRSVSWYQQTPGQGLQFLFEYFSETQRNKGNFPGRFSGRQFSNSRSEMNVSTLELGDSALYLCASSPGGGTGEYEQYFGPGTRLTVT.

The rearrangement uses TRBV6-5 and TRBJ2-7; TRBD2 matches 7 bases. CDR1 is MNHEY and CDR2 is SVGAGI in the germline V gene. V shed 6 bases, J shed 1 base, and the junction held 6 bases outside the gene matches. There are 14 residues in the CDR3. The DNA for the CDR3 is TGTGCCAGCAGGACCTCGGGAGGATCCTACGAGCAGTACTTC. The encoded protein is CASRTSGGSYEQYF.

The chain couples TRBV7-2 to TRBJ2-7; tentative D call: TRBD1 (7 bases). The CDR3 is 15 amino acids. The germline V gene encodes CDR1 SGHTA and CDR2 FQGNSA. V gave up 1 base and J gave up 3 bases, with 13 bases separating them. CDR3 bases: TGTGCCAGCAGCTTAGATCCAGGGGGGAGCTACGAGCAGTACTTC. This encodes CASSLDPGGSYEQYF.

This clone has a single count. The chain is built from TRBV4-1 and TRBJ1-3; 8 bases align to TRBD1. CDR1 and CDR2 (germline): MGHRA, YSYEKL. The CDR3 totals 15 residues. Trimming removed 8 bases from V and 1 base from J; junction bases left unmatched: 7. CDR3 in DNA: TGCGCCAGCGAAGACAGGGGCCGATCTGGAAACACCATATATTTT. Encoded protein: CASEDRGRSGNTIYF.

The V gene is TRBV9, the J gene TRBJ1-1; D remains ambiguous. Trimming stripped 0 bases from V and 1 base from J, with 4 bases between. The germline V gene encodes CDR1 SGDLS and CDR2 YYNGEE. CDR3 length equals 13 residues. The CDR3: CASSVVQNTEAFF. The CDR3 region has the DNA TGTGCCAGCAGCGTAGTCCAGAACACTGAAGCTTTCTTT.

The chain carries TRBV30 and TRBJ2-5; perhaps TRBD1 as D (6 bases). The germline CDR1 and CDR2 sequences are GTSNPN and SVGIG (reference sequence). This CDR3 spans 18 amino acids. The V end lost 5 bases, the J end lost 2 bases, and 27 bases lay between the germline ends. As DNA, the CDR3 is TGTGCCTGGGTGAATGGACAGCGTAACCGGGTCGAACAAGAGACCCAGTACTTC. As protein: CAWVNGQRNRVEQETQYF.

This chain connects TRBV4-3 to TRBJ1-2, with 7 bases lining up with TRBD1. Germline trimming cut 1 base from V and 4 bases from J; bases unmatched to any gene: 3. The CDR3 has 14 residues. From germline, CDR1 is LGHNA and CDR2 YSLEER. The CDR3 protein is CASSQVGQAYGYTF. The CDR3 DNA is TGCGCCAGCAGCCAAGTTGGACAGGCCTATGGCTACACCTTC.